These T cell receptor beta chains were read from a single sample in a study of early T cells in non-severe SARS-CoV-2 infection. TCRdb itself ran the 5' RACE reads through MiXCR, one entry per CDR3 protein. The sample consists of some 66,000 distinct CDR3 sequences, over 10% of them appearing once. The sequencing sample was made of whole blood. Receptors originate from an adult who was a healthcare worker with PCR-confirmed SARS-CoV-2 infection or an uninfected control (not recorded which). Both conserved end residues are part of each CDR3. A D gene is named only where the DNA matches it firmly. Size is omitted from some rows. Given values are once, few, many or a class for expanded clones.

>NA|TRBV4-1|few|TRBJ1-2
CASSQDLSLGASGYTF
TGCGCCAGCAGCCAAGATTTATCCTTAGGGGCGAGCGGCTACACCTTC
>TRBD2|TRBV5-1|NA|TRBJ2-7
CASSQTPGLGRYEQYF
TGCGCCAGCAGCCAAACTCCGGGACTAGGACGCTACGAGCAGTACTTC
>NA|TRBV14|many|TRBJ2-3
CASSPGTYPKQDTQYF
TGTGCCAGCAGCCCCGGGACCTACCCGAAACAAGATACGCAGTATTTT
>TRBD1|TRBV29-1|few|TRBJ1-2
CSVDLGTADGYTF
TGCAGCGTTGATCTCGGGACAGCAGATGGCTACACCTTC
>NA|TRBV6-1|many|TRBJ1-2
CASTERQGNYGYTF
TGTGCCAGCACCGAGCGGCAGGGTAACTATGGCTACACCTTC
>NA|TRBV7-2|few|TRBJ1-4
CASSPRRNEKLFF
TGTGCCAGCAGCCCCAGGAGAAATGAAAAACTGTTTTTT
>TRBD2|TRBV29-1|NA|TRBJ2-3
CSVTGRGSTDTQYF
TGCAGCGTCACCGGGAGGGGGTCCACAGATACGCAGTATTTT
>TRBD1|TRBV2|NA|TRBJ1-5
CASSVSGTVVWPQHF
TGTGCCAGCAGTGTTTCAGGGACAGTCGTTTGGCCCCAGCATTTT
>TRBD1|TRBV11-1|many|TRBJ2-3
CASSPTGQGRQITDTQYF
TGTGCCAGCAGCCCGACGGGACAGGGTCGACAAATCACAGATACGCAGTATTTT
>NA|TRBV5-1|few|TRBJ2-5
CASSQQSGQETQYF
TGCGCCAGCAGCCAGCAGAGCGGCCAAGAGACCCAGTACTTC